The T cell receptor (beta chain) under discussion was sequenced for a study of human T cells and chemical hapten exposure. Study summary: Alopecia areata, totalis or universalis affected patients who were mostly female.

Using its own MiXCR run on the RACE reads, TCRdb lists one record per CDR3 protein. The sample yields around 62,000 distinct CDR3 sequences, around 7% seen once. The CDR3 extends over 14 amino acids. The V end was cut by 0 bases, the J end by 4 bases, with 7 bases between. Germline lookup yields CDR1 LGHDT and CDR2 YNNKEL (reference sequence). In its sample, this clonotype was seen many times. Time point: pre-sensitization, week 0. Treatment here: therapeutic diphenylcyclopropenone sensitization with weekly scalp DPC. Sequencing was performed on whole blood, taken in connection with sensitization to the hapten diphenylcyclopropenone (DPC). This clonotype was sampled from a woman in her thirties with alopecia areata. Some clones in this sample may be carry-over from other donors' samples. The chain employs TRBV3-1 and TRBJ1-5; unclear D gene. CDR3: CASSQDSRNQPQHF. CDR3 bases: TGTGCCAGCAGCCAAGATAGTAGGAATCAGCCCCAGCATTTT.